This T cell receptor (beta chain) was recovered during a study of PD-1 blockade in classical Hodgkin lymphoma. Time point denoted: cycle 4 day 1 (C4D1), after more than five weeks of nivolumab. Each and every patient relapsed after autologous stem cell transplantation, and patients got differing brentuximab vedotin exposure. Best outcomes ranged across complete response, partial response and progressive disease. Germline V lookup: CDR1 SEHNR, CDR2 FQNEAQ (reference sequence). Trimming took off 5 bases at V and 5 bases at J, with 9 bases between the two ends. The CDR3 length is 12 residues. Measured with immunoSEQ multiplex PCR; TCRdb has only the in-frame clones, and not every one. The table records approximately 93,000 clones, 78% of them present only once. Notes on the study in general: The CD4+ diversity rise by C4D1 was clearest in complete responders.

In this sample, this clone turned up many times. Its target is unknown. This specimen consisted of peripheral blood mononuclear cells (PBMCs), obtained before the fourth cycle of nivolumab. The V gene is TRBV7-9, the J gene TRBJ2-5; D gene uncertain. The clonotype was recovered from a human donor with classical Hodgkin lymphoma. DNA for the CDR3: TGTGCCAGCAGCCTCCCTGAGGAGACCCAGTACTTC. The encoded protein is CASSLPEETQYF.